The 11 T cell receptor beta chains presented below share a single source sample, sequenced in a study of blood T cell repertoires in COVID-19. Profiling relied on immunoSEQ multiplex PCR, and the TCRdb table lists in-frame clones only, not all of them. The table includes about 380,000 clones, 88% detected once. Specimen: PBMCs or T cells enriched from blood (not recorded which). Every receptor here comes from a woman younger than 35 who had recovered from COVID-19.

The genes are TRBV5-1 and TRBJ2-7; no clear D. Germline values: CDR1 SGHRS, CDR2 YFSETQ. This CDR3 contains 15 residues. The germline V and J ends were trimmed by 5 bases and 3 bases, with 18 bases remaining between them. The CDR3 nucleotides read TGCGCCAGCAGTCCAACCAGTTCCCCGATCTACGAGCAGTACTTC. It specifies CASSPTSSPIYEQYF.

DNA for the CDR3: TGTGCCAGCAGTGAAGCGCTGGACACTAACTATGGCTACACCTTC. It specifies CASSEALDTNYGYTF. V gene TRBV6-1 combines with J gene TRBJ1-2, with D tentatively TRBD1 (5 bases). Germline V gives CDR1 MNHNS, CDR2 SASEGT. V dropped 0 bases and J dropped 0 bases, with 8 bases sitting between them. The CDR3 runs 15 residues.

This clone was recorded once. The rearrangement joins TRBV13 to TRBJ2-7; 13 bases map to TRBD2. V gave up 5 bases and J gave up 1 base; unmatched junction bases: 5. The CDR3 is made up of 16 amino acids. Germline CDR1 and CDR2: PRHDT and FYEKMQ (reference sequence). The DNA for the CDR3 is TGTGCCAGCAGCCCTCGACTAGCGGGGGGTTCCTACGAGCAGTACTTC. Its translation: CASSPRLAGGSYEQYF.

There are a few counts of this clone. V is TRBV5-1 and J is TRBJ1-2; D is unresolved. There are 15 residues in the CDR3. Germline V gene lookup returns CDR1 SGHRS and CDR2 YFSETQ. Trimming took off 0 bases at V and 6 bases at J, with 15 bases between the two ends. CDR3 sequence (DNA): TGCGCCAGCAGCTTGGCCGTAACAGTTCCCGATGGCTACACCTTC. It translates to CASSLAVTVPDGYTF.

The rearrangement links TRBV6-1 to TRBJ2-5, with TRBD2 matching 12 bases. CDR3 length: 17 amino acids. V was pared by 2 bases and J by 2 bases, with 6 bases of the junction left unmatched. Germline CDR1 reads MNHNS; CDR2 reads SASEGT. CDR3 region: CASSEWLTSGGQETQYF. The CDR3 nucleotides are TGTGCCAGCAGTGAATGGTTGACTAGCGGGGGACAAGAGACCCAGTACTTC.

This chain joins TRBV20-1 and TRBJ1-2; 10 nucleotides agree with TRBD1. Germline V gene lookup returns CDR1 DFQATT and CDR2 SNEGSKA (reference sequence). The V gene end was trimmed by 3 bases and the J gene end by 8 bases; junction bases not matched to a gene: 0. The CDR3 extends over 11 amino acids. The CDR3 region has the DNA TGCAGTGCTAGGACAGGGGGCGGCTACACCTTC. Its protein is CSARTGGGYTF.

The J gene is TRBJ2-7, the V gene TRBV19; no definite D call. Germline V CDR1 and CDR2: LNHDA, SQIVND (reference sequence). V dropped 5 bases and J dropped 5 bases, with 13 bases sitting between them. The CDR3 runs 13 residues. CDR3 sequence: CASSSRGVHEQYF. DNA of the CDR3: TGTGCCAGTAGTTCTCGAGGAGTCCACGAGCAGTACTTC.

The CDR3 sequence: CASSEGDSYGYTF. The DNA for the CDR3 is TGTGCCAGCAGTGAGGGAGATAGCTATGGCTACACCTTC. The chain uses TRBV25-1 and TRBJ1-2; D not certain. From germline, CDR1 is MGHDK and CDR2 SYGVNS. Trimming pared 3 bases from V and 4 bases from J, leaving 9 bases between. This CDR3 comprises 13 residues.

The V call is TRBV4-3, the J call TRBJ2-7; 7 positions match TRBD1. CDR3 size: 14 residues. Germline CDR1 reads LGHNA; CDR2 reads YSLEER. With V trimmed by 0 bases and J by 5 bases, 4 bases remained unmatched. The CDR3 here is CASSQDRGGHEQYF. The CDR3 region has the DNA TGCGCCAGCAGCCAAGATCGAGGGGGCCACGAGCAGTACTTC.

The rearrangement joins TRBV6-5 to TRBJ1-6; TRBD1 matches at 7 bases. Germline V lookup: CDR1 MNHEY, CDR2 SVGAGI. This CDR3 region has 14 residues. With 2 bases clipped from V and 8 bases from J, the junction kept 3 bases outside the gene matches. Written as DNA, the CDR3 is TGTGCCAGCAGTTACGACAGGGTCTATTCACCCCTCCACTTT. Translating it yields CASSYDRVYSPLHF.

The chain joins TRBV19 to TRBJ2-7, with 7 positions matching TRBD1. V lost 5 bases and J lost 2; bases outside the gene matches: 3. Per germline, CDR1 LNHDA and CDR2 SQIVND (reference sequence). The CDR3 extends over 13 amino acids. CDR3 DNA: TGTGCCAGTAGTCCCGGGACAGCCTACGAGCAGTACTTC. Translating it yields CASSPGTAYEQYF.